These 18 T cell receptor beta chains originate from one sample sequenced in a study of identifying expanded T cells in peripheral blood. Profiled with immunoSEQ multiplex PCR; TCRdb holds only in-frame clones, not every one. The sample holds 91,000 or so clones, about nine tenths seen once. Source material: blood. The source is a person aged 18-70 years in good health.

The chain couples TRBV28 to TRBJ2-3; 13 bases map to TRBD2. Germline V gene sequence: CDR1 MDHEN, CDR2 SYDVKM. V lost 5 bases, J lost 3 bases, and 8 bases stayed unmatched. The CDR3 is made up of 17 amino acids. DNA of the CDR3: TGTGCCAGCAGTCCCGGGGGACTAGCGGGACAAACAGATACGCAGTATTTT. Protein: CASSPGGLAGQTDTQYF.

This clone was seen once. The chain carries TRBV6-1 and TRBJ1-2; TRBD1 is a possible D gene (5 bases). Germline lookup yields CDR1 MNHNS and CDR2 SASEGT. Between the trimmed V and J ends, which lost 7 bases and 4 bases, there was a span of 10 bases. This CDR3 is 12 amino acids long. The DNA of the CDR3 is TGTGCCAGCACACCAGGGCCCTATGGCTACACCTTC. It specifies CASTPGPYGYTF.

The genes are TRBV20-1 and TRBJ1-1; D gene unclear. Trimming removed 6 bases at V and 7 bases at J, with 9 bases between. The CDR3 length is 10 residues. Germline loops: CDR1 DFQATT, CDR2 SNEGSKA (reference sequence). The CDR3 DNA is TGCAGTGCCGTCGACGGTGAAGCTTTCTTT. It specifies CSAVDGEAFF.

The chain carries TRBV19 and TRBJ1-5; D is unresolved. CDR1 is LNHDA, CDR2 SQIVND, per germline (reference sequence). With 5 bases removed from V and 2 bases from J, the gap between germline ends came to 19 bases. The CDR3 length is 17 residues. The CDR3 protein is CASSHKWELQGNQPQHF. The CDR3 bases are TGTGCCAGTAGTCATAAGTGGGAATTGCAGGGCAATCAGCCCCAGCATTTT.

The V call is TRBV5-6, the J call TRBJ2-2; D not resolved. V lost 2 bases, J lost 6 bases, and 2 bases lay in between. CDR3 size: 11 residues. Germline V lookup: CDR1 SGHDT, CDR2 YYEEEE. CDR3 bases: TGTGCCAGCAGCTTCTCCGGGGAGCTGTTTTTT. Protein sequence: CASSFSGELFF.

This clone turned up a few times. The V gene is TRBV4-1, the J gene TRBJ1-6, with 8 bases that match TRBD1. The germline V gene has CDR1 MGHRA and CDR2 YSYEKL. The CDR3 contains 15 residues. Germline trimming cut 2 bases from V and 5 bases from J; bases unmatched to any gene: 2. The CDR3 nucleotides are TGCGCCAGCAGCCAAACCAGGGGGCATAATTCACCCCTCCACTTT. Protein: CASSQTRGHNSPLHF.

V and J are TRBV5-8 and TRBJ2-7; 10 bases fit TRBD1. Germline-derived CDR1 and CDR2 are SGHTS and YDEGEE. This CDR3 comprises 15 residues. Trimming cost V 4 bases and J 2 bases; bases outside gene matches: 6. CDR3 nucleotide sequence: TGTGCCAGCAGCCTTGTGGGGACAGGGGCCTACGAGCAGTACTTC. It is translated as CASSLVGTGAYEQYF.

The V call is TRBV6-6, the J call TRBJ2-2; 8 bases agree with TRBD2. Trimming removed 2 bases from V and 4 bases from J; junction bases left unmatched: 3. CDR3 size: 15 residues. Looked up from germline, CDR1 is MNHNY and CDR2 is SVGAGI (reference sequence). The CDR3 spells CASSYPGLGTGELFF. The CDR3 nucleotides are TGTGCCAGCAGTTACCCGGGACTAGGCACCGGGGAGCTGTTTTTT.

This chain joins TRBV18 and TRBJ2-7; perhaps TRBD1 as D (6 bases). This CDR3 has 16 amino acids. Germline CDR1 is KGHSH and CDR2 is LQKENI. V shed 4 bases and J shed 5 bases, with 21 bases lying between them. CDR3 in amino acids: CASSHPSAGAGHEQYF. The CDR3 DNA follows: TGTGCCAGCTCACACCCCTCGGCAGGGGCTGGGCACGAGCAGTACTTC. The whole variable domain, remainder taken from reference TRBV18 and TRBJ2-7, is NAGVMQNPRHLVRRRGQEARLRCSPMKGHSHVYWYRQLPEEGLKFMVYLQKENIIDESGMPKERFSAEFPKEGPSILRIQQVVRGDSAAYFCASSHPSAGAGHEQYFGPGTRLTVT.

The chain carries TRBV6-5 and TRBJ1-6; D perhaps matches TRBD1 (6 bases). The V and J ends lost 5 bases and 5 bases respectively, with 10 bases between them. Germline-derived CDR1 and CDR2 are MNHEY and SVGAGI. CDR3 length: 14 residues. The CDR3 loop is CASSRDKDNSPLHF. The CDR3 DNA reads TGTGCCAGCAGTCGGGACAAAGATAATTCACCCCTCCACTTT.

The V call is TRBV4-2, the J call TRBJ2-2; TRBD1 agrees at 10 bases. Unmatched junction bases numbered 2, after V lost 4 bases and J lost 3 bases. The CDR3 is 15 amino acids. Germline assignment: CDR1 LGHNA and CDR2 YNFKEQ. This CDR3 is CASSPGTGDTGELFF. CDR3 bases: TGTGCCAGCAGCCCCGGGACAGGGGACACCGGGGAGCTGTTTTTT.

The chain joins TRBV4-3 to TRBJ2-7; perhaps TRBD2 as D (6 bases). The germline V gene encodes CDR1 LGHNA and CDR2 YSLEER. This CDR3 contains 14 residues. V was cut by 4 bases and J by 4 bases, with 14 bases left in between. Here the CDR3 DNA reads TGCGCCAGCAGCCCGGGACTCGGTGTTTACGAGCAGTACTTC. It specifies CASSPGLGVYEQYF.

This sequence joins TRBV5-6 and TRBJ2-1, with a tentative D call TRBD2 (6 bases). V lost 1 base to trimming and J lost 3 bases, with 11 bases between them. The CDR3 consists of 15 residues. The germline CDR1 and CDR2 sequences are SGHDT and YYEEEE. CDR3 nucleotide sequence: TGTGCCAGCAGCTTGCGCGGGGCCTACTACAATGAGCAGTTCTTC. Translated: CASSLRGAYYNEQFF.

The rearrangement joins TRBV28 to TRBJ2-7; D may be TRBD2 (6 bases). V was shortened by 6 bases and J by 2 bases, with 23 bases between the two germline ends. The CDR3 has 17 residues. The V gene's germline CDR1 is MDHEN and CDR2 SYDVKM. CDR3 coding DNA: TGTGCCAGCAGCCGTGGCAGGCGTGGAGGGCCACCCTACGAGCAGTACTTC. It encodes CASSRGRRGGPPYEQYF. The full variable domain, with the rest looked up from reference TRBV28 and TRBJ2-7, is DVKVTQSSRYLVKRTGEKVFLECVQDMDHENMFWYRQDPGLGLRLIYFSYDVKMKEKGDIPEGYSVSREKKERFSLILESASTNQTSMYLCASSRGRRGGPPYEQYFGPGTRLTVT.

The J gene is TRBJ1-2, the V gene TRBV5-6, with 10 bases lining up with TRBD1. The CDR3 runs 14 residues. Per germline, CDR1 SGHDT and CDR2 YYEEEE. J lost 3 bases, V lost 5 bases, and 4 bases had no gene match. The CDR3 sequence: CASRKTGGDYGYTF. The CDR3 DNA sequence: TGTGCCAGCAGGAAGACAGGGGGCGACTATGGCTACACCTTC.

CDR3 sequence (DNA): TGTGCCAGCAGTTACTGGGGGGAAGGGGGAGAGCAGTACTTC. This sequence encodes CASSYWGEGGEQYF. The chain carries TRBV6-6 and TRBJ2-7; perhaps D is TRBD1 or TRBD2 (6 bases each). Germline CDR1 is MNHNY and CDR2 is SVGAGI (reference sequence). This CDR3 comprises 14 residues. V lost 1 base, J lost 7 bases, and 14 bases lay in between.

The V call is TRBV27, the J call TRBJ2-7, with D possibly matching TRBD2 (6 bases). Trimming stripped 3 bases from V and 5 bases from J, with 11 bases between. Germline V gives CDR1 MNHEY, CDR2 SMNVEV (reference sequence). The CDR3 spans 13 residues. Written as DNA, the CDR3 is TGTGCCAGCAGTTTGGCGGGAACCCACGAGCAGTACTTC. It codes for CASSLAGTHEQYF.

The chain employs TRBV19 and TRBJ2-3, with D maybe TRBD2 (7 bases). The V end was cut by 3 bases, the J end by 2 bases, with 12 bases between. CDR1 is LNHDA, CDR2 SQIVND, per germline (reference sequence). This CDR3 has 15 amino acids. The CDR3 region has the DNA TGTGCCAGTAGTATGGGGGGGCTAAACACAGATACGCAGTATTTT. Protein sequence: CASSMGGLNTDTQYF.